This section outlines one TCR beta chain sequence together with its context. Its antigen is unidentified. The data originate from a study of cytomegalovirus exposure and HLA in healthy donors. Whole-study context: A previous analysis identified approximately 120 million unique TCR beta sequences derived from 180 million or so T cells.

Overall study results and limits: V segments that were indistinguishable, TRBV6-2 and TRBV6-3 among them, were omitted from analysis. Using the classifier, cytomegalovirus status was reportedly diagnosed with high specificity and sensitivity.

The J segment lost 5 bases and the V segment lost 0 bases, leaving 20 bases of the junction unmatched. Germline assignment: CDR1 LGHNA and CDR2 YSLEER. The length of the CDR3 is 20 residues. This PCR relied on a set of 60 Vbeta primers and 13 Jbeta primers. Using immunoSEQ multiplex PCR, the repertoire was profiled, and TCRdb retains in-frame clones only, with some absent. The sample has 150,000 to 200,000 clones, more than 85% seen once. Sequencing used PBMCs. The V and J genes are TRBV4-3 and TRBJ2-5; the match to TRBD2 covers 8 bases. This TCR was recovered from a young woman in good health and CMV-seronegative. DNA for the CDR3: TGCGCCAGCAGCCAAGACCCCCCTATGTCATCGGGAGGGCCCGGGGAGACCCAGTACTTC. The encoded protein is CASSQDPPMSSGGPGETQYF.